The clone carrying this TCR beta chain occurred a few times. Profiled with immunoSEQ multiplex PCR; TCRdb holds only in-frame clones, not every one. The data show around 60,000 clones, 89% seen once. Trimming shortened V by 5 bases and J by 1 base, and 12 bases separated the two germline ends. Germline assignment: CDR1 SGHAT and CDR2 FQNNGV. The CDR3 length is 15 residues. This entry comes from a study of OX40 agonist ivuxolimab in advanced cancers. The V call is TRBV11-2, the J call TRBJ1-5, with D hard to call. The input for sequencing was CD4+ or CD8+ T cells sorted from blood, taken in a trial of the OX40 agonist ivuxolimab. The TCR originated in an adult with an advanced solid tumor such as melanoma, head and neck, liver or kidney cancer. In DNA form, the CDR3 reads TGTGCCAGCAGCATTGGTGGATTCAGCAATCAGCCCCAGCATTTT. Translating it yields CASSIGGFSNQPQHF.